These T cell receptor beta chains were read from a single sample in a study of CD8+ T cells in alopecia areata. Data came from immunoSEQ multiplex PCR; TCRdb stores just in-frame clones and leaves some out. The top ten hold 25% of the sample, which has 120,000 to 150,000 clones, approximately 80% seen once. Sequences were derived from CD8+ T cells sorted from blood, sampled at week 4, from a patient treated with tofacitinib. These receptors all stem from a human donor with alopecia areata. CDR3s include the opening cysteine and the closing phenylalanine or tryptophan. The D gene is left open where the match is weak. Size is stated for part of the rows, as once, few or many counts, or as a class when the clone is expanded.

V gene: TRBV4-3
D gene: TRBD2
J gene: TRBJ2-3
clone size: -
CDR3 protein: CASSHFTSGGTDTQYF
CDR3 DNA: TGCGCCAGCAGCCACTTCACTAGCGGGGGCACAGATACGCAGTATTTT

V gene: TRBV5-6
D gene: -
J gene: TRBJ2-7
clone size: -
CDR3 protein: CASSLSGSSYEQYF
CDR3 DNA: TGTGCCAGCAGCTTGTCAGGTAGCTCCTACGAGCAGTACTTC

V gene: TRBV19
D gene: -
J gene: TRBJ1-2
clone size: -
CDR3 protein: CASKNNYGYTF
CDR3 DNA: TGTGCCAGTAAGAACAACTATGGCTACACCTTC

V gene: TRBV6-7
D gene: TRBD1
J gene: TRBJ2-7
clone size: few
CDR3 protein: CASSLKDRGFTYEQYF
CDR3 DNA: TGTGCCAGCAGCCTAAAAGACAGGGGGTTCACCTACGAGCAGTACTTC

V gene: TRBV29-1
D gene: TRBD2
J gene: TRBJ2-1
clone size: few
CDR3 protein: CSVEEAAGAEYEQFF
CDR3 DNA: TGCAGCGTTGAAGAAGCAGCGGGGGCTGAGTATGAGCAGTTCTTC

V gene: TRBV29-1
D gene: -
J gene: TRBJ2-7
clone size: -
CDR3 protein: CSVEDHLGSTYEQYF
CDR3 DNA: TGCAGCGTTGAAGATCACCTGGGATCAACCTACGAGCAGTACTTC

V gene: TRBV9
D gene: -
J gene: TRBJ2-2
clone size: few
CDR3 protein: CASSVVGGKNTGELFF
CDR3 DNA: TGTGCCAGCAGCGTAGTAGGGGGGAAGAACACCGGGGAGCTGTTTTTT

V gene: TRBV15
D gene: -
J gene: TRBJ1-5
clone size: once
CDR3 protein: CATARGEAQPQHF
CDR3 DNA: TGTGCCACCGCTAGGGGGGAAGCTCAGCCCCAGCATTTT

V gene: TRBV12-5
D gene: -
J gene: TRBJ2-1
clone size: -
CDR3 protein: CASGWGPTKLAPYNEQFF
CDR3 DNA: TGTGCTAGTGGTTGGGGCCCCACTAAACTGGCTCCTTACAATGAGCAGTTCTTC

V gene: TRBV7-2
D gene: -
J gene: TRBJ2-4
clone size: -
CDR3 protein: CASSLALGTKNIQYF
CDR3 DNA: TGTGCCAGCAGCTTAGCCCTCGGGACCAAAAACATTCAGTACTTC

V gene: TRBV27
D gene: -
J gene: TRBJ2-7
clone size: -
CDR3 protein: CASSPHELSSYEQYF
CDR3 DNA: TGTGCCAGCAGCCCTCATGAATTGAGTTCCTACGAGCAGTACTTC

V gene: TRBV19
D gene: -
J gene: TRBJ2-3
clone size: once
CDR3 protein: CASSIGRPADTQYF
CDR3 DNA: TGTGCCAGTAGTATCGGCCGGCCGGCAGATACGCAGTATTTT

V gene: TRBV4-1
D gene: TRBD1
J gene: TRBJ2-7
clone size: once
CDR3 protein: CASSQGGQTYEQYF
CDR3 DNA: TGCGCCAGCAGCCAAGGGGGACAGACCTACGAGCAGTACTTC

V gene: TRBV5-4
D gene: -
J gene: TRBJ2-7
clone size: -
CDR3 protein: CASSSHHLVRHANEQYF
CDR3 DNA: TGTGCCAGCAGCTCCCATCACCTCGTTAGACACGCGAACGAGCAGTACTTC

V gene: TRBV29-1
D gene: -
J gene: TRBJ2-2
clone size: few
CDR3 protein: CSTRQTNTGELFF
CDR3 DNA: TGCAGCACTAGACAGACTAACACCGGGGAGCTGTTTTTT

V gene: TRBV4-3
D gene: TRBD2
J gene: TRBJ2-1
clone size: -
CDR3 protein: CASSQFSGGAGNEQFF
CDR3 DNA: TGCGCCAGCAGCCAATTTAGCGGGGGGGCCGGCAATGAGCAGTTCTTC

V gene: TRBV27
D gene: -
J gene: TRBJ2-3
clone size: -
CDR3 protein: CASSQEGVVSTDTQYF
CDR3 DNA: TGTGCCAGCAGTCAGGAAGGGGTGGTTAGCACAGATACGCAGTATTTT

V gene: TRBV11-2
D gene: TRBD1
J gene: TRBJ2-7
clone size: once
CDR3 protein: CASSLEWGQGANPFSYEQYF
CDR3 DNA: TGTGCCAGCAGCTTAGAGTGGGGACAGGGGGCGAACCCCTTCTCCTACGAGCAGTACTTC

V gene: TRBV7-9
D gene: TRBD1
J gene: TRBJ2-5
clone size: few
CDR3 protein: CASSSGQGAGKTQYF
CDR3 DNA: TGTGCCAGCAGCTCGGGACAGGGGGCCGGGAAGACCCAGTACTTC

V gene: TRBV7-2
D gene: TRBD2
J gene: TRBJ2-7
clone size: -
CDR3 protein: CASSRTSGSYEQYF
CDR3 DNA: TGTGCCAGCAGCCGGACTAGTGGCTCCTACGAGCAGTACTTC

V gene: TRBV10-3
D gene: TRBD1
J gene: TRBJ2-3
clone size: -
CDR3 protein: CAISGQGLTDTQYF
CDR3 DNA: TGTGCCATCAGCGGACAGGGTCTCACAGATACGCAGTATTTT

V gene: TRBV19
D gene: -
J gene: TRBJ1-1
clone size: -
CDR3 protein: CASAFGGNTEAFF
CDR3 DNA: TGTGCCAGCGCCTTTGGGGGGAACACTGAAGCTTTCTTT

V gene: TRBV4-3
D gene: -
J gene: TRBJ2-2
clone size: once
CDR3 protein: CASSQTGGQGGELFF
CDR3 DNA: TGCGCCAGCAGCCAAACCGGGGGGCAGGGCGGGGAGCTGTTTTTT

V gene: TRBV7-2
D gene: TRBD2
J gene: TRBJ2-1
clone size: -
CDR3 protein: CASSQGLLDFF
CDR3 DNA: TGTGCCAGCAGCCAGGGACTACTAGACTTCTTC

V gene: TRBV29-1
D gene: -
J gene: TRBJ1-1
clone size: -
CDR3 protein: CSVKEGGLGAFF
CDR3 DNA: TGCAGCGTGAAGGAGGGGGGCTTAGGAGCTTTCTTT

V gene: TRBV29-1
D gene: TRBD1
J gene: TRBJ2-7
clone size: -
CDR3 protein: CSVGTGGDEQYF
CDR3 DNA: TGCAGCGTTGGAACAGGGGGCGACGAGCAGTACTTC

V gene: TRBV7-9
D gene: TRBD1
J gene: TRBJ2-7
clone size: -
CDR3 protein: CASSNQGQGETYEQYF
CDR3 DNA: TGTGCCAGCAGCAACCAGGGACAGGGGGAAACCTACGAGCAGTACTTC

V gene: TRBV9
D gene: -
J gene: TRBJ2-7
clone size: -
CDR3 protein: CASSVEDSTYEQYF
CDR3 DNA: TGTGCCAGCAGCGTAGAGGACAGTACCTACGAGCAGTACTTC

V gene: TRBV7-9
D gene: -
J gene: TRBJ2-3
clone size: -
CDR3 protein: CASSPREVPGDTDTQYF
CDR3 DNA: TGTGCCAGCAGCCCCAGAGAGGTTCCGGGGGACACAGATACGCAGTATTTT

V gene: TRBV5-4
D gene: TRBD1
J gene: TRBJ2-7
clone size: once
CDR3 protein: CASSPGQGEYEQYF
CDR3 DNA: TGTGCCAGCAGCCCCGGACAGGGGGAATACGAGCAGTACTTC

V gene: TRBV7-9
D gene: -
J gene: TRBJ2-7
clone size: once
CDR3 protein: CASRRDSAYEQYF
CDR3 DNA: TGTGCCAGCAGGAGGGACTCCGCCTACGAGCAGTACTTC

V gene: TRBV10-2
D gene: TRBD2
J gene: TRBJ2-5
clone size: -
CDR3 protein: CASSSGGGETQYF
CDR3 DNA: TGCGCCAGCAGCAGCGGGGGGGGAGAGACCCAGTACTTC

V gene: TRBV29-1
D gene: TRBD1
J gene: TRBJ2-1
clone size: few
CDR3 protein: CSMNRDSHEQFF
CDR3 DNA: TGCAGCATGAACCGGGACAGCCATGAGCAGTTCTTC

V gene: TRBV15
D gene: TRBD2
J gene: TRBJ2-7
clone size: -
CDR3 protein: CATSRVGTSVYEQYF
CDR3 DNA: TGTGCCACCAGCAGAGTTGGGACTAGCGTTTACGAGCAGTACTTC

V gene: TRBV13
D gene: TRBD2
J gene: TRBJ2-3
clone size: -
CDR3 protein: CASSQTSGGTDTQYF
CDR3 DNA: TGTGCCAGCAGCCAGACTAGCGGGGGGACAGATACGCAGTATTTT

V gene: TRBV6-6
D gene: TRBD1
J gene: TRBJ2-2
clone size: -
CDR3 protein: CASSFRTGGTGELFF
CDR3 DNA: TGTGCCAGCAGCTTCCGGACAGGGGGAACCGGGGAGCTGTTTTTT

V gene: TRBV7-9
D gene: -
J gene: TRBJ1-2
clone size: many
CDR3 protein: CASSPWTEIFYGYTF
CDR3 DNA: TGTGCCAGCAGCCCATGGACAGAAATTTTCTATGGCTACACCTTC

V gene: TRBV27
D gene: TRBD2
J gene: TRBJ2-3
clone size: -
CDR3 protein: CASSQTSVADTQYF
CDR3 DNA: TGTGCCAGCAGCCAGACTAGCGTGGCAGATACGCAGTATTTT

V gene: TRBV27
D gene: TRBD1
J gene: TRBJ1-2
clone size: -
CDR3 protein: CASSFGGGGYYGYTF
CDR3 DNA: TGTGCCAGCAGTTTTGGAGGGGGCGGGTACTATGGCTACACCTTC

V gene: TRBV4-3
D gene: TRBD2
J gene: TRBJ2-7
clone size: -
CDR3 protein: CASSQVAGSTSYEQYF
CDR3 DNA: TGCGCCAGCAGCCAAGTAGCGGGGTCTACTTCCTACGAGCAGTACTTC

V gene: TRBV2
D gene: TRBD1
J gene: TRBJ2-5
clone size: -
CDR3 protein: CASKVQSRQGAETQYF
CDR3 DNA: TGTGCCAGCAAAGTCCAATCGAGACAGGGGGCCGAGACCCAGTACTTC

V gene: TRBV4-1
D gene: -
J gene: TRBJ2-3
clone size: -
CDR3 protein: CASSLKAADTQYF
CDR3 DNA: TGCGCCAGCAGCCTGAAAGCGGCAGATACGCAGTATTTT

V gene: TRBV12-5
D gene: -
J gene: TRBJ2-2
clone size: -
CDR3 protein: CASGFLLSYPTNTGELFF
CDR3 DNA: TGTGCTAGTGGTTTCCTGCTCTCTTACCCGACGAACACCGGGGAGCTGTTTTTT

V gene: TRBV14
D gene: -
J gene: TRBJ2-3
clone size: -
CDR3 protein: CASRRGQKVSDTQYF
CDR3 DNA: TGTGCCAGCAGAAGGGGACAAAAGGTTTCAGATACGCAGTATTTT